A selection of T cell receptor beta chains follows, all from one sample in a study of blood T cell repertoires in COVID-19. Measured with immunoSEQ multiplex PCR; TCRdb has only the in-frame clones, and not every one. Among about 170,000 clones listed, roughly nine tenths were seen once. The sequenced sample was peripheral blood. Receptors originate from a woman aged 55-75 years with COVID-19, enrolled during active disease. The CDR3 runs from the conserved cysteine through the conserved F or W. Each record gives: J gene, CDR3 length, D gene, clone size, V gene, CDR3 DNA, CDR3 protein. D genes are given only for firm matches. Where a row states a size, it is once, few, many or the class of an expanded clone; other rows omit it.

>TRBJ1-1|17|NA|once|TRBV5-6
TGTGCCAGCAGCTCTACGGTGGACAGCTCCCACAACACTGAAGCTTTCTTT
CASSSTVDSSHNTEAFF
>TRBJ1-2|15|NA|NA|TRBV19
TGTGCCAGTAGTATAGATGTTGGGTCTCGAGGGAGACACACCTTC
CASSIDVGSRGRHTF
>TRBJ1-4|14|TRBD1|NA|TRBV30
TGTGCCTGGAGTTCGGTCAGGGGGAATGAAAAACTGTTTTTT
CAWSSVRGNEKLFF
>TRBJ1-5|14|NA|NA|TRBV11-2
TGTGCCAGCAGCTTAGAACAGGGCGCGCAGCCCCAGCATTTT
CASSLEQGAQPQHF
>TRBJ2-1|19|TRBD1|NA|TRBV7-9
TGTGCCAGCAGCTTTCCCACCCAACGGGGACAGGGGGCGCCCAATGAGCAGTTCTTC
CASSFPTQRGQGAPNEQFF
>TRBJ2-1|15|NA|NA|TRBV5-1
TGCGCCAGCAGCTTGATTAGCGGAACCTACAATGAGCAGTTCTTC
CASSLISGTYNEQFF
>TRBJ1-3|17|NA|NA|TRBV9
TGTGCCAGCAGCGCCTACAGACAGACTTTTTCAACGAACACCATATATTTT
CASSAYRQTFSTNTIYF
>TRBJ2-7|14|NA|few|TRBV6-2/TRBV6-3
TGTGCCAGCAGTCTAAATCCGACAGGCTACGAGCAGTACTTC
CASSLNPTGYEQYF
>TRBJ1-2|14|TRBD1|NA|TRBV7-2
TGTGCCAGCAGGAATACAGGGGGGAACTATGGCTACACCTTC
CASRNTGGNYGYTF
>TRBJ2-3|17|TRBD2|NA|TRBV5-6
TGTGCCAGCAGCTTACTAGCGGGAACCGGGGCCCGTAATACGCAGTATTTT
CASSLLAGTGARNTQYF
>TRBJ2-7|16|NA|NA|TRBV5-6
TGTGCCAGCAGCCCCCGTGGGAGGACGAGCTCCTACGAGCAGTACTTC
CASSPRGRTSSYEQYF
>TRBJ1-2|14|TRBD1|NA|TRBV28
TGTGCCAGCAGTTTCCGGACAGGGCTCGGTGGCTACACCTTC
CASSFRTGLGGYTF
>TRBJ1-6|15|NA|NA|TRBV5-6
TGTGCCAGCAGCCCCTGGACTGAACCCAATTCACCCCTCCACTTT
CASSPWTEPNSPLHF
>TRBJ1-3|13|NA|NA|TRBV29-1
TGCAGCGTCGTACAGGGATCTGGAAACACCATATATTTT
CSVVQGSGNTIYF
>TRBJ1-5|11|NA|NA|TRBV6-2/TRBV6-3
TGTGCCAGCAGTTCCGGTCAGCCCCAGCATTTT
CASSSGQPQHF
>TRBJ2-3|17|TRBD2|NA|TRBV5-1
TGCGCCAGCAGCTTGGTGAGGACTAGCGGAATTACAGATACGCAGTATTTT
CASSLVRTSGITDTQYF
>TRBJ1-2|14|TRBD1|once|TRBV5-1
TGCGCCAGCAGCCTCCTGGACAGGGGCTATGGCTACACCTTC
CASSLLDRGYGYTF
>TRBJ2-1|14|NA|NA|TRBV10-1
TGCGCCAGCAGCCATGACTCGTATCCCCATGAGCAGTTCTTC
CASSHDSYPHEQFF
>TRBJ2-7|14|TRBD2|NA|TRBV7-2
TGTGCCAGCAGGACCTCGGGAGGCTCCTACGAGCAGTACTTC
CASRTSGGSYEQYF